This T cell receptor beta chain is from a study of blood T cell repertoires in COVID-19. Study details: Some COVID-19 samples were acute and others convalescent; all came from the United States, Italy and Spain. Sources were T cells, B-cell-depleted T cells, or PBMCs; the material itself was cDNA or gDNA.

Per germline, CDR1 GTSNPN and CDR2 SVGIG (reference sequence). CDR3 length: 16 residues. Germline trimming cut 0 bases from V and 2 bases from J; bases unmatched to any gene: 7. Original handling: The authors estimated nucleated cell counts from reference gene primer amplification. Assay used: immunoSEQ multiplex PCR; TCRdb lists only in-frame clones, some missing. V and J calls and clone size are those listed in that table; D and trimming were worked out from the DNA. This table holds about 190,000 clones, about 88% found once. Sequencing was done on a sample of peripheral blood. This clonotype was sampled from a woman between 35 and 50 years old who had recovered from COVID-19. The chain employs TRBV30 and TRBJ2-3, with 8 positions matching TRBD2. The CDR3 is CAWSVPGGSLTDTQYF. The CDR3 DNA sequence: TGTGCCTGGAGTGTACCGGGGGGGAGCCTCACAGATACGCAGTATTTT.